Listed below are T cell receptor beta chains from one sample, sequenced in a study of T cell changes during pregnancy in multiple sclerosis. Using immunoSEQ multiplex PCR, the repertoire was profiled, and TCRdb retains in-frame clones only, with some absent. The sample lists some 80,000 clones; around 89% were seen once. Sequences were derived from peripheral blood, sampled in the first trimester of pregnancy. The receptor set was obtained from a female donor in good health, enrolled as a control in a pregnancy study. Each CDR3 is given with its conserved first and last residue. The order of the fields is J gene, clone size, D gene, V gene, CDR3 DNA, CDR3 protein. The D gene is left open where the match is weak. Part of the rows lack a size; the others show once, few, many or a class for expanded clones.

j_gene: TRBJ2-5; abundance: NA; d_gene: NA; v_gene: TRBV4-1; CDR3nt: TGCGCCAGCAGCCCGACTCAAGAGACCCAGTACTTC; CDR3aa: CASSPTQETQYF
j_gene: TRBJ2-3; abundance: NA; d_gene: NA; v_gene: TRBV15; CDR3nt: TGTGCCACCAGCAGAGATCGCCTGGCCGGGAGTGATACGCAGTATTTT; CDR3aa: CATSRDRLAGSDTQYF
j_gene: TRBJ2-7; abundance: NA; d_gene: NA; v_gene: TRBV18; CDR3nt: TGTGCCACCAAAAAAGAGGGGGGGGCCTCCGAGCAGTACTTC; CDR3aa: CATKKEGGASEQYF
j_gene: TRBJ2-3; abundance: NA; d_gene: NA; v_gene: TRBV18; CDR3nt: TGTGCCAGCTCGCCTAGCACTCAAGATACGCAGTATTTT; CDR3aa: CASSPSTQDTQYF
j_gene: TRBJ1-2; abundance: NA; d_gene: NA; v_gene: TRBV7-2; CDR3nt: TGTGCCAGCAGCTCCTCGTCAGGGGTTGGCTACACCTTC; CDR3aa: CASSSSSGVGYTF
j_gene: TRBJ2-1; abundance: NA; d_gene: NA; v_gene: TRBV4-3; CDR3nt: TGCGCCAGCAGCCAAGCCGGCGGGAATAGGCAGTTCTTC; CDR3aa: CASSQAGGNRQFF
j_gene: TRBJ2-7; abundance: NA; d_gene: NA; v_gene: TRBV5-3; CDR3nt: TGTGCCAGAAGCTTGGACAGGGACTACGAGCAGTACTTC; CDR3aa: CARSLDRDYEQYF
j_gene: TRBJ1-4; abundance: NA; d_gene: TRBD1; v_gene: TRBV5-1; CDR3nt: TGCGCCAGCAGCTTGGCTCCGACAGGGAATGAAAAACTGTTTTTT; CDR3aa: CASSLAPTGNEKLFF
j_gene: TRBJ1-3; abundance: once; d_gene: NA; v_gene: TRBV5-1; CDR3nt: TGCGCCAGCAGCCCTCAGGGGTGGTTAATCTCCTCTGGAAACACCATATATTTT; CDR3aa: CASSPQGWLISSGNTIYF
j_gene: TRBJ2-7; abundance: NA; d_gene: NA; v_gene: TRBV28; CDR3nt: TGTGCCAGCACCCCCCGGTTTTTTCAACCCCATCTGTACGAGCAGTACTTC; CDR3aa: CASTPRFFQPHLYEQYF
j_gene: TRBJ2-7; abundance: NA; d_gene: NA; v_gene: TRBV4-3; CDR3nt: TGCGCCAGCAGCCGGTACAGGAGCTCCTACGAGCAGTACTTC; CDR3aa: CASSRYRSSYEQYF
j_gene: TRBJ1-2; abundance: NA; d_gene: NA; v_gene: TRBV13; CDR3nt: TGTGCCAGCAGCTTAGGGGGCCCTAACTATGGCTACACCTTC; CDR3aa: CASSLGGPNYGYTF
j_gene: TRBJ2-2; abundance: NA; d_gene: NA; v_gene: TRBV6-6; CDR3nt: TGTGCCAGCAGGTCCCGAGGATCCGGGGAGCTGTTTTTT; CDR3aa: CASRSRGSGELFF
j_gene: TRBJ2-1; abundance: NA; d_gene: TRBD2; v_gene: TRBV4-1; CDR3nt: TGCGCCAGCAGCCGCGGGGGAACAATGTACAATGAGCAGTTCTTC; CDR3aa: CASSRGGTMYNEQFF
j_gene: TRBJ1-2; abundance: NA; d_gene: NA; v_gene: TRBV10-3; CDR3nt: TGTGCCATCAAGAAGGGGCAGAACTATGGCTACACCTTC; CDR3aa: CAIKKGQNYGYTF
j_gene: TRBJ2-5; abundance: NA; d_gene: TRBD2; v_gene: TRBV28; CDR3nt: TGTGCCAGTCAAGTGGGACTAGTAACCGAGACCCAGTACTTC; CDR3aa: CASQVGLVTETQYF
j_gene: TRBJ2-1; abundance: NA; d_gene: NA; v_gene: TRBV18; CDR3nt: TGTGCCAGCTCACCTCGGACACCGGACTCCTACAATGAGCAGTTCTTC; CDR3aa: CASSPRTPDSYNEQFF
j_gene: TRBJ1-1; abundance: once; d_gene: NA; v_gene: TRBV5-1; CDR3nt: TGCGCCAGCAGCTACCTCCAGGGAGGGGGTAGGACTGAAGCTTTCTTT; CDR3aa: CASSYLQGGGRTEAFF
j_gene: TRBJ1-1; abundance: NA; d_gene: NA; v_gene: TRBV25-1; CDR3nt: TGTGCCAGCAGTGAATTATCAAGAGAGAACACTGAAGCTTTCTTT; CDR3aa: CASSELSRENTEAFF
j_gene: TRBJ2-1; abundance: few; d_gene: TRBD2; v_gene: TRBV27; CDR3nt: TGTGCCAGCAGTTTATCCCGACTAGCGGGAGGCTACAATGAGCAGTTCTTC; CDR3aa: CASSLSRLAGGYNEQFF
j_gene: TRBJ2-1; abundance: NA; d_gene: TRBD2; v_gene: TRBV6-5; CDR3nt: TGTGCCAGCAGTTACTCGGCGGCGGGAGATGTAAATGAGCAGTTCTTC; CDR3aa: CASSYSAAGDVNEQFF
j_gene: TRBJ1-4; abundance: once; d_gene: TRBD1; v_gene: TRBV7-2; CDR3nt: TGTGCCAGCAGCTTAACAGGGGGGAGGATCGAAAAACTGTTTTTT; CDR3aa: CASSLTGGRIEKLFF
j_gene: TRBJ1-1; abundance: once; d_gene: NA; v_gene: TRBV6-1; CDR3nt: TGTGCCAGCACCCACCCGGAGGGTTCTGGCACTGAAGCTTTCTTT; CDR3aa: CASTHPEGSGTEAFF
j_gene: TRBJ2-2; abundance: NA; d_gene: NA; v_gene: TRBV6-1; CDR3nt: TGTGCCAGCCGCGGGACTGGCACCGGGGAGCTGTTTTTT; CDR3aa: CASRGTGTGELFF
j_gene: TRBJ1-1; abundance: NA; d_gene: TRBD1; v_gene: TRBV7-6; CDR3nt: TGTGCCAGCAGCTTAGAGGGACAGGGTCCCATGAACACTGAAGCTTTCTTT; CDR3aa: CASSLEGQGPMNTEAFF
j_gene: TRBJ2-7; abundance: NA; d_gene: TRBD2; v_gene: TRBV28; CDR3nt: TGTGCCAGTGTCCGTAGCGGGAGTAACGAGCAGTACTTC; CDR3aa: CASVRSGSNEQYF
j_gene: TRBJ2-1; abundance: NA; d_gene: TRBD1; v_gene: TRBV27; CDR3nt: TGTGCCAGCAGTTTATCGCGGGACAGGACCTACAATGAGCAGTTCTTC; CDR3aa: CASSLSRDRTYNEQFF
j_gene: TRBJ2-7; abundance: few; d_gene: TRBD2; v_gene: TRBV5-1; CDR3nt: TGCGCCAGCAGCTTTTCACTAGCGGCCTCCTACGAGCAGTACTTC; CDR3aa: CASSFSLAASYEQYF
j_gene: TRBJ2-5; abundance: NA; d_gene: TRBD2; v_gene: TRBV5-4; CDR3nt: TGTGCCAGCAGCCGGGCCCCCGGGACTAGCGTGCAAGAGACCCAGTACTTC; CDR3aa: CASSRAPGTSVQETQYF
j_gene: TRBJ2-5; abundance: few; d_gene: TRBD2; v_gene: TRBV4-1; CDR3nt: TGCGCCAGCAGCCTCGGGGGGACTAGCGGACAAGAGACCCAGTACTTC; CDR3aa: CASSLGGTSGQETQYF
j_gene: TRBJ1-5; abundance: NA; d_gene: NA; v_gene: TRBV6-5; CDR3nt: TGTGCCAGCAGTTACTCCTCGGTACAGCCCCAGCATTTT; CDR3aa: CASSYSSVQPQHF
j_gene: TRBJ2-1; abundance: many; d_gene: NA; v_gene: TRBV7-2; CDR3nt: TGTGCCAGCAGCGGCACCGGGAATGAGCAGTTCTTC; CDR3aa: CASSGTGNEQFF
j_gene: TRBJ1-1; abundance: NA; d_gene: TRBD1; v_gene: TRBV7-2; CDR3nt: TGTGCCAGCAGCCACACCGGGACAGGGAGCACTGAAGCTTTCTTT; CDR3aa: CASSHTGTGSTEAFF
j_gene: TRBJ2-5; abundance: once; d_gene: TRBD2; v_gene: TRBV7-8; CDR3nt: TGTGCCAGCAGTCGTGCGTGGGGGGGGCAAGAGACCCAGTACTTC; CDR3aa: CASSRAWGGQETQYF
j_gene: TRBJ1-2; abundance: NA; d_gene: TRBD1; v_gene: TRBV11-2; CDR3nt: TGTGCCAGCAGCTTAGTAGGACAGGCCAACTATGGCTACACCTTC; CDR3aa: CASSLVGQANYGYTF
j_gene: TRBJ1-3; abundance: NA; d_gene: NA; v_gene: TRBV28; CDR3nt: TGTGCCAGCAGGAGGGACTTCTTCTCTGGAAACACCATATATTTT; CDR3aa: CASRRDFFSGNTIYF
j_gene: TRBJ2-5; abundance: NA; d_gene: NA; v_gene: TRBV9; CDR3nt: TGTGCCAGCAGCGTGGGGGGAACCCAAGAGACCCAGTACTTC; CDR3aa: CASSVGGTQETQYF